This T cell receptor (beta chain) appears in the sequencing data of a study of OX40 agonist ivuxolimab in advanced cancers. Repertoires were generated with immunoSEQ multiplex PCR, while TCRdb's copy carries only in-frame clones and drops some. Of 25,000 to 30,000 clones listed, 82% are singletons. The V end was cut by 7 bases, the J end by 2 bases, with 9 bases between. This CDR3 spans 12 amino acids. Looked up from germline, CDR1 is SNHLY and CDR2 is FYNNEI. Study conclusions and caveats: In general, CD8+ T cells held more expanded clones than CD4+ did, on average.

Points on this clone: The antigen is not known.

The chain is built from TRBV2 and TRBJ2-7; D gene uncertain. The origin of this receptor is an adult with an advanced solid tumor such as melanoma, head and neck, liver or kidney cancer. The specimen comprised CD4+ or CD8+ T cells sorted from blood, sampled in a trial of the OX40 agonist ivuxolimab. The CDR3 is CASTINAYEQYF. In nucleotides, the CDR3 is TGTGCCAGCACCATCAATGCCTACGAGCAGTACTTC.